The following is a T cell receptor (beta chain) sequence with its context. The data were taken from a study of blood T cell dynamics during melanoma immunotherapy. The time point was: week 3, after first cycle of checkpoint inhibitor. This CDR3 is 15 amino acids long. Between the trimmed V and J ends, which lost 2 bases and 2 bases, there was a span of 12 bases. Germline V gene sequence: CDR1 SEHNR, CDR2 FQNEAQ (reference sequence). Method: immunoSEQ multiplex PCR; TCRdb's copy keeps in-frame clones and lacks some. Here the sample spans about 10,000 clones, 80% to 90% being singletons. The specimen comprised blood, sampled from a patient treated with checkpoint blockade. The sequence derives from a human donor with melanoma. The chain joins TRBV7-9 to TRBJ1-1; D not certain. The CDR3 loop reads CASSLMADANTEAFF. For the CDR3, the DNA is TGTGCCAGCAGCTTAATGGCAGATGCTAACACTGAAGCTTTCTTT.